The clone carrying this TCR beta chain was observed a few times. Its specificity is not known. The record originates from a study of response to subunit inactivated influenza vaccine. Findings and caveats of the study: Authors suggested seasonal influenza vaccinations each recruit few new T cells.

V gave up 5 bases and J gave up 6 bases, with 11 bases separating them. The CDR3 contains 12 residues. Germline V gives CDR1 SGHTA, CDR2 FQGNSA. TCRdb fed the RT-PCR reads into MiXCR, producing one record per CDR3 protein. The table has hundreds of thousands of distinct CDR3 sequences, around 15% seen once. The chain uses TRBV7-2 and TRBJ2-7; D unclear. The clonotype comes from a man in his forties or fifties who received an inactivated influenza vaccine. The sample was PBMCs from blood, taken 14 to 15 days before vaccination. DNA for the CDR3: TGTGCCAGCAGCCCCCTCGTGGGCGAGCAGTACTTC. Translation gives CASSPLVGEQYF.